This TCR beta chain was found in a study of T cells in Graves' hyperthyroidism and ophthalmopathy. The study, taken as a whole, reports: A model of 13 V-J features distinguished ophthalmopathy from stable hyperthyroidism. Before onset, by a median of around six months, the model predicted ophthalmopathy.

About this clonotype itself: Its specificity is not known.

Researchers took RNA transcripts and amplified the TCR beta CDR3 regions from them. During a first-round RT-PCR of the TCR CDR3, the HTBI primer set was used. In TCRdb, the multiplex PCR reads were re-called with MiXCR into one record per CDR3 protein. This sample carries about 640,000 distinct CDR3 sequences, around 15% of them seen once, and the ten largest clones take about 12%. Per germline, CDR1 MNHEY and CDR2 SMNVEV (reference sequence). V lost 2 bases to trimming and J lost 0 bases, with 8 bases between them. The CDR3 totals 15 residues. Ophthalmopathy in the patients scored at least 3 on Clinical Activity Score and at least 4 on NOSPECS grade, lasting under 3 months. PBMCs were collected from an approximately 9.5 ml volume of fresh peripheral blood.

The source of this sequence is a woman in her forties or fifties with Graves' ophthalmopathy. Sequences were obtained from blood. The chain links TRBV27 to TRBJ1-3; weak D call: TRBD1 (5 bases). CDR3 DNA sequence: TGTGCCAGCAGTTTAAGGGGCAGCTCTGGAAACACCATATATTTT. Amino acid sequence: CASSLRGSSGNTIYF.